This T cell receptor beta chain was identified during a study of shared clonotypes between healthy human individuals. Points on this clone: Its matching antigen is unknown.

Sequencing was performed with immunoSEQ multiplex PCR; in TCRdb, only in-frame clones are kept and a portion is missing. This table holds some 2.4 million clones, 93% found once. With V trimmed by 6 bases and J by 8 bases, 11 bases remained unmatched. There are 17 residues in the CDR3. Germline V lookup: CDR1 ENHRY, CDR2 SYGVKD. Regarding the study as a whole: Depth was large, yet rarefaction showed that sorted-subset sequencing was incomplete.

The chain combines TRBV10-3 with TRBJ2-2; 14 bases are a match to TRBD2. Sequenced sample: naive CD4+ T cells from PBMCs. The subset was: CD45RA+ positively selected. This TCR came from a man younger than 35 in good health. Some clones in this sample may be carry-over from other donors' samples. CDR3 sequence (DNA): TGTGCCATCAGCCAAACCGGGACTAGCGGGAGAATAGGGGAGCTGTTTTTT. Translated, it gives CAISQTGTSGRIGELFF.